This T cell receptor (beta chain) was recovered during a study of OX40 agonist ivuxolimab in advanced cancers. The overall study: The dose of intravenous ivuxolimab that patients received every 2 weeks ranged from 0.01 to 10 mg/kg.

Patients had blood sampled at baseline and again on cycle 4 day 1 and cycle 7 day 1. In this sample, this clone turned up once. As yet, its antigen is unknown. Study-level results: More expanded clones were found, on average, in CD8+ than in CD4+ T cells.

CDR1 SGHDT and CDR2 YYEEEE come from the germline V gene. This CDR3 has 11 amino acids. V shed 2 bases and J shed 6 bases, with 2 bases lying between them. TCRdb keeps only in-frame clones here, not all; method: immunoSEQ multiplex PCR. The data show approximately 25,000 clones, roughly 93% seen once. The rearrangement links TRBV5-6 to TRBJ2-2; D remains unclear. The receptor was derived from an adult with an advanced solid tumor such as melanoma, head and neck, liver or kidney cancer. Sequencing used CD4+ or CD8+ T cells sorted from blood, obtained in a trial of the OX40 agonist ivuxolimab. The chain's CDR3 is CASSLSGELFF. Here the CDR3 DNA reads TGTGCCAGCAGCTTATCCGGGGAGCTGTTTTTT.